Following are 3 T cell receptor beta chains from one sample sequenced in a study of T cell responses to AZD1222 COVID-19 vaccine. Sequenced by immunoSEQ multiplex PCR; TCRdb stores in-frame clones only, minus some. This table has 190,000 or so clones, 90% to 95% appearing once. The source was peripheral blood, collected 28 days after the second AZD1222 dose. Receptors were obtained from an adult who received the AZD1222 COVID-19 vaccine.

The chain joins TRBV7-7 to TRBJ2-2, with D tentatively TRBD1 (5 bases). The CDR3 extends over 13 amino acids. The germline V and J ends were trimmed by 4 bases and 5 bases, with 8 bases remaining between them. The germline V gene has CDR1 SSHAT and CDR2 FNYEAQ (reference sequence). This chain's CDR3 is CASSYQGTGELFF. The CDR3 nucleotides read TGTGCCAGCAGCTACCAGGGAACCGGGGAGCTGTTTTTT.

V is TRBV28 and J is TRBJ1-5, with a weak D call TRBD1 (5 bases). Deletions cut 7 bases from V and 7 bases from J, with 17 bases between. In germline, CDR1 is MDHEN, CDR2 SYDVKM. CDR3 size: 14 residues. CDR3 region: CASISGGGNQPQHF. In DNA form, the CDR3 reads TGTGCCAGCATTTCCGGGGGGGGGAACCAGCCCCAGCATTTT.

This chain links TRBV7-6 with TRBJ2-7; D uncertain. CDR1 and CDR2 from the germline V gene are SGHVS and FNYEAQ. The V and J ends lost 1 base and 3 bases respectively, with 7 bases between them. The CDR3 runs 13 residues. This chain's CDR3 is CASSLEVGYEQYF. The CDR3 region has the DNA TGTGCCAGCAGCTTAGAAGTTGGCTACGAGCAGTACTTC.